Each of the 14 T cell receptor beta chains below was sequenced from the same sample in a study of blood T cells in healthy people across ages. Using a J-beta primer mix together with a sample-barcoded 5' primer, a second PCR was run for about 7 to 12 cycles. TCRdb passed the 5' RACE reads through MiXCR, listing each CDR3 protein once. The top ten clones hold 13% of a sample with about 1.1 million distinct CDR3 sequences, roughly two fifths of them seen once. The specimen sequenced was blood. These receptors were taken from a man younger than 35 in good health.

This clonotype appeared a few times. The V gene is TRBV7-9, the J gene TRBJ2-1; D unresolved. The J call may be wrong; the DNA end is better matched by TRBJ2-7. This CDR3 is built from 15 residues. CDR1 and CDR2 from the germline V gene are SEHNR and FQNEAQ (reference sequence). The CDR3 here is CASSLSESSYNEQYF. The CDR3 nucleotides read TGTGCCAGCAGCTTATCAGAGAGCTCCTACAATGAGCAGTACTTC.

This clonotype was counted only a few times. The rearrangement uses TRBV12-3 or TRBV12-4 and TRBJ2-3; no clear D. The V gene lost 3 bases and the J gene lost 1 base, with 8 bases spanning the gap. The CDR3 is made up of 14 amino acids. DNA for the CDR3: TGTGCCAGCAGTTTGTTATTAGGCACAGATACGCAGTATTTT. This encodes CASSLLLGTDTQYF.

The V call is TRBV15, the J call TRBJ1-4, with D maybe TRBD1 (5 bases). Germline CDR1 and CDR2: LNHNV and YYDKDF (reference sequence). The CDR3 is 15 residues long. Trimming took off 5 bases at V and 2 bases at J, with 12 bases between the two ends. The CDR3 protein is CATSPRPGTNEKLFF. CDR3 bases: TGTGCCACCAGCCCTCGTCCAGGGACTAATGAAAAACTGTTTTTT.

The V and J genes are TRBV12-3 or TRBV12-4 and TRBJ1-1, with TRBD1 matching 12 bases. J was trimmed by 4 bases and V by 4 bases; bases with no gene match: 7. This CDR3 region has 16 residues. The CDR3 sequence: CASSSRDRGPATEAFF. The CDR3 region has the DNA TGTGCCAGCAGTTCCCGGGACAGGGGGCCTGCCACTGAAGCTTTCTTT.

This clonotype has a handful of counts. The rearrangement links TRBV9 to TRBJ1-2; unclear D gene. The CDR3 covers 14 residues. Germline V gene lookup returns CDR1 SGDLS and CDR2 YYNGEE. V lost 4 bases and J 1 base, leaving 11 bases between the germline ends. CDR3 bases: TGTGCCAGCAGCCGGACGGAGATTAACTATGGCTACACCTTC. Translating it yields CASSRTEINYGYTF.

This sequence joins TRBV7-8 and TRBJ1-5; D is uncertain. V lost 0 bases, J lost 6 bases, and 6 bases lay in between. In germline, CDR1 is SGHVS, CDR2 FQNEAQ. The CDR3 length is 13 residues. The CDR3 bases are TGTGCCAGCAGCTTAGCTGAGGGTCAGCCCCAGCATTTT. The encoded protein is CASSLAEGQPQHF.

The V gene is TRBV29-1, the J gene TRBJ2-7; D is uncertain. With the DNA end fitting TRBJ2-5 better, the J assignment may be wrong. The CDR3 is 13 residues long. Germline assignment: CDR1 SQVTM and CDR2 ANQGSEA. The DNA for the CDR3 is TGCAGCGTTGAAGCCCCGGGCGTGGAGACCCAGTACTTC. Encoded protein: CSVEAPGVETQYF.

This clonotype appeared a single time. J is TRBJ1-6 and V is TRBV18; no clear D. In germline, CDR1 is KGHSH, CDR2 LQKENI. The CDR3 has 14 residues. V lost 6 bases and J 5 bases, leaving 11 bases between the germline ends. CDR3 sequence: CASSQELNNSPLHF. The CDR3 nucleotides read TGTGCCAGCTCCCAAGAATTGAATAATTCACCCCTCCACTTT.

This sequence joins TRBV7-6 and TRBJ2-1; 9 bases fit TRBD2. J gave up 6 bases and V 5 bases, and 14 bases lay outside the gene matches. The CDR3 sequence is 17 residues long. The germline V gene encodes CDR1 SGHVS and CDR2 FNYEAQ. Written as DNA, the CDR3 is TGTGCCAGCAGCGGAGGTAGCGGGGGACCGACGGGCAATGAGCAGTTCTTC. It is translated as CASSGGSGGPTGNEQFF. The whole variable domain, filled in from reference TRBV7-6 and TRBJ2-1, reads GAGVSQSPRYKVTKRGQDVALRCDPISGHVSLYWYRQALGQGPEFLTYFNYEAQQDKSGLPNDRFSAERPEGSISTLTIQRTEQRDSAMYRCASSGGSGGPTGNEQFFGPGTRLTVL.

The V call is TRBV4-2, the J call TRBJ2-3; 12 nucleotides agree with TRBD2. The CDR3 sequence is 16 residues long. Germline trimming cut 0 bases from V and 6 bases from J; bases unmatched to any gene: 4. Germline V gives CDR1 LGHNA, CDR2 YNFKEQ. The CDR3 DNA is TGTGCCAGCAGCCAAGAGCGCCTAGCGGGGGGGGATACGCAGTATTTT. Translated, it gives CASSQERLAGGDTQYF.

This clonotype is a singleton in its sample. A much larger clone sits a single nucleotide away, making a read error possible. J is TRBJ2-1 and V is TRBV2, with D tentatively TRBD2 (6 bases). Per the germline V gene, CDR1 is SNHLY and CDR2 is FYNNEI. The CDR3 is 13 amino acids. Here the CDR3 DNA reads TGTGTCACTAGCTATAGCTCCTACAATGAGCAGTTCTTC. As protein: CVTSYSSYNEQFF.

This clonotype has only a few counts. J is TRBJ1-6 and V is TRBV4-3; D is perhaps TRBD1 (5 bases). V lost 0 bases to trimming and J lost 7 bases, with 13 bases between them. The CDR3 totals 16 residues. Per germline, CDR1 LGHNA and CDR2 YSLEER. The CDR3 region has the DNA TGCGCCAGCAGCCAAGACCCAGGGAAGGTGAATTCACCCCTCCACTTT. It yields the protein CASSQDPGKVNSPLHF.

CDR3 sequence (DNA): TGTGTTGGGGGACGGCAACTGAACACTGAAGCTTTCTTT. Its translation: CVGGRQLNTEAFF. The chain joins TRBV7-9 to TRBJ1-1, with D possibly being TRBD1 (5 bases). CDR3 length: 13 residues. Germline CDR1 SEHNR, CDR2 FQNEAQ (reference sequence).

This rearrangement joins TRBV7-8 to TRBJ1-2; D is unclear. Germline CDR1 reads SGHVS; CDR2 reads FQNEAQ. The CDR3 is made up of 14 amino acids. V was pared by 2 bases and J by 4 bases, with 11 bases between. As DNA, the CDR3 is TGTGCCAGCAGCTTAAATCTCGACGGCTATGGCTACACCTTC. Translating it yields CASSLNLDGYGYTF.